One and the same sample provided the 19 T cell receptor beta chains below, sequenced in a study of cytomegalovirus exposure and HLA in healthy donors. TCRdb's table, derived via immunoSEQ multiplex PCR, lists solely in-frame clones and lacks some. The table has under 400,000 clones, roughly 89% seen once. Sequencing was done on a sample of PBMCs. These receptor sequences come from a woman aged 18-35 years in good health and CMV-seronegative.

This chain joins TRBV9 and TRBJ1-3; a weak D match, TRBD1 (5 bases). V lost 0 bases and J 2 bases, leaving 9 bases between the germline ends. CDR1 is SGDLS, CDR2 YYNGEE, per germline. This CDR3 spans 15 amino acids. CDR3 sequence: CASSVVSGAGNTIYF. CDR3 DNA: TGTGCCAGCAGCGTAGTTTCGGGGGCTGGAAACACCATATATTTT.

This chain joins TRBV5-6 and TRBJ1-5; tentative D call: TRBD1 (6 bases). CDR1 and CDR2 from the germline V gene are SGHDT and YYEEEE. CDR3 length equals 14 residues. V dropped 3 bases and J dropped 7 bases, with 14 bases sitting between them. The CDR3 sequence is CASSSQGLRQPQHF. For the CDR3, the DNA is TGTGCCAGCAGCTCACAGGGATTAAGGCAGCCCCAGCATTTT.

J is TRBJ1-3 and V is TRBV6-5; D gene unclear. CDR3 size: 16 residues. Trimming took off 0 bases at V and 2 bases at J, with 11 bases between the two ends. Germline V lookup: CDR1 MNHEY, CDR2 SVGAGI. CDR3 bases: TGTGCCAGCAGTTACTCGTCCGGGGAACCTGGAAACACCATATATTTT. This codes for CASSYSSGEPGNTIYF.

The V call is TRBV9, the J call TRBJ1-2, with TRBD1 as a possible D gene (5 bases). There are 16 residues in the CDR3. Trimming removed 3 bases from V and 5 bases from J, with 20 bases in between. The germline gives CDR1 SGDLS, CDR2 YYNGEE. CDR3 loop: CASSGRGVSDLYGYTF. CDR3 DNA: TGTGCCAGCAGCGGTCGGGGGGTGTCCGATCTTTATGGCTACACCTTC.

The chain employs TRBV6-1 and TRBJ2-7; 7 bases match TRBD1. The CDR3 has 14 amino acids. Germline CDR1 reads MNHNS; CDR2 reads SASEGT. The ends lost 6 bases at V and 2 bases at J; junction bases unmatched: 7. The CDR3 reads CASRPIQGTYEQYF. CDR3 coding DNA: TGTGCCAGCAGACCAATACAGGGGACCTACGAGCAGTACTTC.

DNA for the CDR3: TGTGCCAGCACGGACAGCCCCTACGAGCAGTACTTC. Translation: CASTDSPYEQYF. The V gene is TRBV28, the J gene TRBJ2-7, with a weak D call TRBD1 (6 bases). The CDR3 length is 12 residues. CDR1 MDHEN and CDR2 SYDVKM come from the germline V gene. V gave up 7 bases and J gave up 2 bases, with 9 bases separating them.

The chain couples TRBV11-2 to TRBJ1-5; D is possibly TRBD1 (6 bases). The CDR3 covers 14 residues. The V and J ends lost 5 bases and 7 bases respectively, with 15 bases between them. Per the germline V gene, CDR1 is SGHAT and CDR2 is FQNNGV. Here the CDR3 reads CASSPRTVKQPQHF. In nucleotides, the CDR3 is TGTGCCAGCAGCCCTCGGACAGTAAAACAGCCCCAGCATTTT. The entire variable domain, with the rest obtained from reference TRBV11-2 and TRBJ1-5, is as follows: EAGVAQSPRYKIIEKRQSVAFWCNPISGHATLYWYQQILGQGPKLLIQFQNNGVVDDSQLPKDRFSAERLKGVDSTLKIQPAKLEDSAVYLCASSPRTVKQPQHFGDGTRLSIL.

The chain uses TRBV13 and TRBJ2-1; D possibly corresponds to TRBD2 (5 bases). V was shortened by 0 bases and J by 15 bases, with 12 bases between the two germline ends. CDR3 size: 12 residues. Looked up from germline, CDR1 is PRHDT and CDR2 is FYEKMQ (reference sequence). The CDR3 coding sequence is TGTGCCAGCAGCTTAGGGACTACCCTCCGGTTCTTC. Protein product: CASSLGTTLRFF.

This rearrangement joins TRBV7-9 to TRBJ2-7; TRBD2 matches 8 bases. The CDR3 spans 16 residues. The junction had 12 bases not matched to a gene; V was cut back by 3 bases and J by 5 bases. Per germline, CDR1 SEHNR and CDR2 FQNEAQ (reference sequence). The chain's CDR3 is CASSFGRGASFDEQYF. In DNA form, the CDR3 reads TGTGCCAGCAGCTTTGGGCGGGGGGCGAGCTTCGACGAGCAGTACTTC.

The rearrangement uses TRBV6-4 and TRBJ2-2; 10 bases are a match to TRBD2. CDR1 and CDR2 (germline): MRHNA, SNTAGT. The CDR3 length is 15 residues. Unmatched junction bases numbered 3, after V lost 5 bases and J lost 3 bases. In DNA form, the CDR3 reads TGTGCCAGCAGTTCTAGCGGGGGAGACACCGGGGAGCTGTTTTTT. This sequence encodes CASSSSGGDTGELFF.

This chain links TRBV9 with TRBJ1-1, with 9 bases identical to TRBD1. With V trimmed by 4 bases and J by 5 bases, 6 bases remained unmatched. The germline V gene encodes CDR1 SGDLS and CDR2 YYNGEE. This CDR3 is built from 14 residues. The DNA for the CDR3 is TGTGCCAGCAGCCCCCGACAGGGGGGGACTGAAGCTTTCTTT. Its protein is CASSPRQGGTEAFF.

Only one count was recorded for this clone. The chain combines TRBV30 with TRBJ2-5, with D maybe TRBD2 (6 bases). Trimming pared 2 bases from V and 7 bases from J, leaving 14 bases between. In germline, CDR1 is GTSNPN, CDR2 SVGIG (reference sequence). The CDR3 length is 13 residues. The CDR3 spells CAWSRDSLATQYF. CDR3 coding DNA: TGTGCCTGGAGTCGGGACTCTTTAGCGACCCAGTACTTC.

V usage is TRBV18 and J usage is TRBJ1-1, with D tentatively TRBD1 (5 bases). CDR1 is KGHSH, CDR2 LQKENI, per germline. CDR3 size: 16 residues. The V and J ends lost 3 bases and 1 base respectively, with 15 bases between them. In DNA form, the CDR3 reads TGTGCCAGCTCACCGCAGGGCCCCCGTGGGAACACTGAAGCTTTCTTT. Translation gives CASSPQGPRGNTEAFF.

This chain uses TRBV29-1 with TRBJ2-1; no reliable D call. Germline-derived CDR1 and CDR2 are SQVTM and ANQGSEA. Trimming shortened V by 5 bases and J by 10 bases, and 15 bases separated the two germline ends. This CDR3 is built from 12 residues. CDR3 in DNA: TGCAGCGTTTCCGGTGGGCTTAGGGAGCAGTTCTTC. This sequence encodes CSVSGGLREQFF.

This chain uses TRBV27 with TRBJ2-5; D is perhaps TRBD1 (6 bases). CDR3 length: 14 residues. The germline V gene encodes CDR1 MNHEY and CDR2 SMNVEV (reference sequence). The V end lost 3 bases, the J end lost 7 bases, and 15 bases lay between the germline ends. CDR3 sequence (DNA): TGTGCCAGCAGTTTCCGGGACACCGGCGGGACCCAGTACTTC. It encodes CASSFRDTGGTQYF.

There are a few counts of this clone. The gene calls are TRBV5-6 and TRBJ2-2; 13 nucleotides match TRBD2. Unmatched junction bases numbered 5, after V lost 2 bases and J lost 4 bases. Looked up from germline, CDR1 is SGHDT and CDR2 is YYEEEE. This CDR3 comprises 17 residues. The CDR3 loop reads CASSFGLAGEGTGELFF. The DNA for the CDR3 is TGTGCCAGCAGCTTTGGACTAGCGGGAGAGGGCACCGGGGAGCTGTTTTTT. The whole variable domain, remainder taken from reference TRBV5-6 and TRBJ2-2, is DAGVTQSPTHLIKTRGQQVTLRCSPKSGHDTVSWYQQALGQGPQFIFQYYEEEERQRGNFPDRFSGHQFPNYSSELNVNALLLGDSALYLCASSFGLAGEGTGELFFGEGSRLTVL.

The chain recombines TRBV19 with TRBJ2-1; 9 nucleotides match TRBD1. Germline lookup yields CDR1 LNHDA and CDR2 SQIVND (reference sequence). The CDR3 is made up of 15 amino acids. V lost 5 bases, J lost 7 bases, and 9 bases stayed unmatched. Written as DNA, the CDR3 is TGTGCCAGTAGTCTCGGACAGGGGTTCAGGAATGAGCAGTTCTTC. Translation: CASSLGQGFRNEQFF.

V gene TRBV5-1 combines with J gene TRBJ1-3; 10 positions match TRBD1. The CDR3 has 16 residues. The trim removed 2 bases at V and 2 bases at J, leaving 4 bases unmatched. In germline, CDR1 is SGHRS, CDR2 YFSETQ. CDR3 sequence: CASSFSGTGAGNTIYF. The CDR3, as DNA: TGCGCCAGCAGCTTTTCCGGGACAGGGGCTGGAAACACCATATATTTT.

The CDR3 DNA is TGCGCCAGCAGCCAAGTTTATTTTCGGGGGGCCAAAAACATTCAGTACTTC. It is translated as CASSQVYFRGAKNIQYF. The chain employs TRBV4-1 and TRBJ2-4; a possible D gene is TRBD2 (6 bases). CDR1 and CDR2 (germline): MGHRA, YSYEKL. Between the trimmed V and J ends, which lost 1 base and 1 base, there was a span of 14 bases. The CDR3 has 17 residues.